Presented here are 14 T cell receptor beta chains from one specimen sequenced in a study of PD-1 blockade in classical Hodgkin lymphoma. Time point: cycle 4 day 1 (C4D1), after 5 to 7 weeks of nivolumab. Relapse was seen in all patients after autologous stem cell transplantation, and brentuximab vedotin exposure was variable. PBMCs, once thawed, yielded CD8+ T cells isolated by magnetic negative selection. The assay was immunoSEQ multiplex PCR, and TCRdb's table has in-frame clones only and misses some. The table records approximately 9,900 clones, 74% of them present only once. The sequencing here drew on CD8+ T cells from blood, taken before the fourth cycle of nivolumab. The receptors originated from a human donor with classical Hodgkin lymphoma.

The rearrangement uses TRBV29-1 and TRBJ2-7, with a tentative D call TRBD1 (6 bases). The germline V gene encodes CDR1 SQVTM and CDR2 ANQGSEA. The V end lost 0 bases, the J end lost 3 bases, and 6 bases lay between the germline ends. The CDR3 runs 12 residues. CDR3 sequence reads: CSVEETGYEQYF. The CDR3 DNA reads as TGCAGCGTTGAAGAGACAGGCTACGAGCAGTACTTC.

The V gene is TRBV27, the J gene TRBJ2-1; 11 bases are shared with TRBD2. CDR1 and CDR2 (germline): MNHEY, SMNVEV (reference sequence). V was pared by 2 bases and J by 4 bases, with 4 bases of the junction left unmatched. CDR3 length equals 16 residues. CDR3 sequence: CASSLTTSGIYNEQFF. CDR3 nucleotides: TGTGCCAGCAGTTTAACGACTAGCGGGATTTACAATGAGCAGTTCTTC.

The chain recombines TRBV5-4 with TRBJ2-7; 8 bases fit TRBD1. J was trimmed by 0 bases and V by 4 bases; bases with no gene match: 6. The CDR3 has 15 amino acids. The germline V gene encodes CDR1 SGHNT and CDR2 YYREEE (reference sequence). The CDR3 region is CASSGTGLSSYEQYF. CDR3 coding DNA: TGTGCCAGCAGCGGGACAGGTCTATCCTCCTACGAGCAGTACTTC.

The chain is built from TRBV6-5 and TRBJ1-1, with 8 bases that match TRBD1. CDR1 is MNHEY and CDR2 is SVGAGI in the germline V gene. The CDR3 is 15 amino acids. After removal of 2 bases from V and 1 base from J, the junction contained 3 bases not matched to a gene. The CDR3 sequence: CASSYTGQGNTEAFF. CDR3 DNA sequence: TGTGCCAGCAGTTACACCGGACAGGGGAACACTGAAGCTTTCTTT.

The V and J genes are TRBV27 and TRBJ2-3, with D hard to call. CDR1 and CDR2 from the germline V gene are MNHEY and SMNVEV (reference sequence). Trimming cost V 2 bases and J 4 bases, with 13 bases left between them. The CDR3 covers 15 residues. CDR3 in DNA: TGTGCCAGCAGTTTAGGGCCCGCCCTCGCAGATACGCAGTATTTT. This codes for CASSLGPALADTQYF.

The chain carries TRBV18 and TRBJ1-4; D is ambiguous. CDR1 KGHSH and CDR2 LQKENI come from the germline V gene. Trimming left V 6 bases short and J 0 bases short, with 20 bases between. There are 18 residues in the CDR3. CDR3: CASSEENGLGATNEKLFF. The CDR3 DNA follows: TGTGCCAGCTCCGAGGAGAACGGGCTGGGAGCAACTAATGAAAAACTGTTTTTT.

J is TRBJ2-7 and V is TRBV9; TRBD2 matches at 7 bases. This CDR3 region has 14 residues. Germline lookup yields CDR1 SGDLS and CDR2 YYNGEE. V was clipped by 5 bases and J by 0 bases; unmatched bases: 5. The DNA for the CDR3 is TGTGCCAGCAGTCCCGGGACTACCTCCTACGAGCAGTACTTC. This translates into CASSPGTTSYEQYF.

This chain uses TRBV28 with TRBJ1-4, with 9 bases matching TRBD1. The CDR3 runs 24 residues. Germline loops: CDR1 MDHEN, CDR2 SYDVKM. V gave up 7 bases and J gave up 0 bases; unmatched junction bases: 30. The CDR3 protein is CASNGYLKPTGTGNLRSTNEKLFF. The CDR3 DNA reads as TGTGCCAGCAATGGCTATCTTAAACCAACCGGGACAGGGAATCTAAGGTCAACTAATGAAAAACTGTTTTTT.

This clone was seen once. This chain joins TRBV28 and TRBJ2-3; 9 bases map to TRBD1. The trim removed 6 bases at V and 3 bases at J, leaving 7 bases unmatched. This CDR3 is 15 amino acids long. Per germline, CDR1 MDHEN and CDR2 SYDVKM. CDR3 loop: CASSLGQGGTDTQYF. CDR3 sequence (DNA): TGTGCCAGCAGCTTGGGACAGGGTGGGACAGATACGCAGTATTTT.

The rearrangement uses TRBV10-3 and TRBJ2-7, with 8 bases that match TRBD1. The germline gives CDR1 ENHRY, CDR2 SYGVKD. Trimming removed 6 bases from V and 3 bases from J; junction bases left unmatched: 1. The CDR3 contains 12 residues. The CDR3 sequence is CAISDRGYEQYF. In DNA form, the CDR3 reads TGTGCCATCAGCGACAGGGGCTACGAGCAGTACTTC.

This chain connects TRBV7-2 to TRBJ2-7, with 11 bases fitting TRBD2. Germline loops: CDR1 SGHTA, CDR2 FQGNSA. CDR3 size: 14 residues. V trimming: 4 bases; J trimming: 5 bases; junction bases outside the gene matches: 4. The CDR3 protein is CASSSTSGSHEQYF. The CDR3 bases are TGTGCCAGCAGCTCTACTAGCGGGAGCCACGAGCAGTACTTC.

A few counts support this clone. CDR3 region: CASRPGGSNSPLHF. As DNA, the CDR3 is TGTGCCAGCAGACCAGGGGGGAGCAATTCACCCCTCCACTTT. V and J are TRBV6-5 and TRBJ1-6; 7 nucleotides align to TRBD1. CDR1 and CDR2 from the germline V gene are MNHEY and SVGAGI. The CDR3 loop spans 14 amino acids. Trimming at V came to 6 bases and at J to 7 bases, leaving 6 bases not matched to a gene.

Written as DNA, the CDR3 is TGCGCCAGCAGCCAAGGACAACCGGGAGGGCTCCGGGTTGAGCAGTTCTTC. It encodes CASSQGQPGGLRVEQFF. The chain has TRBV4-3 and TRBJ2-1; 8 bases map to TRBD2. Germline V gene data show CDR1 as LGHNA and CDR2 as YSLEER. J gave up 9 bases and V 1 base, and 14 bases lay outside the gene matches. CDR3 length: 17 amino acids.

The rearrangement joins TRBV13 to TRBJ1-1, with 9 bases matching TRBD1. This CDR3 contains 16 residues. The germline V gene encodes CDR1 PRHDT and CDR2 FYEKMQ (reference sequence). V shed 0 bases, J shed 1 base, and the junction held 3 bases outside the gene matches. CDR3 protein: CASSLGPGQGNTEAFF. CDR3 DNA sequence: TGTGCCAGCAGCTTAGGCCCGGGACAGGGGAACACTGAAGCTTTCTTT.